Each of the 2 T cell receptor beta chains below was sequenced from the same sample in a study of molecular identifiers for immune sequencing clone quantification. TCRdb re-derived calls from the PCR reads in MiXCR, one entry per CDR3 protein. The data hold over 550,000 distinct CDR3 sequences, with less than 30% observed a single time. Sequencing was performed on naive CD8+ T cells from blood, with Jurkat cell RNA spiked in. Stated subset: FACS-sorted CD8+CD4-CCR7+CD45RA+ naive T cells. Receptor source: a human donor in good health. Some libraries in this study had Jurkat cell RNA spiked in.

The rearrangement joins TRBV4-3 to TRBJ2-7; 7 bases fit TRBD1. There are 17 residues in the CDR3. Trimming at V came to 1 base and at J to 4 bases, leaving 13 bases not matched to a gene. Germline V gives CDR1 LGHNA, CDR2 YSLEER. For the CDR3, the DNA is TGCGCCAGCAGCCAAGCAACCTTCGGGACAGCAAAATACGAGCAGTACTTC. Its translation: CASSQATFGTAKYEQYF.

This clonotype was counted between two and nine times. The rearrangement joins TRBV7-9 to TRBJ1-2; no definite D call. Germline values: CDR1 SEHNR, CDR2 FQNEAQ (reference sequence). The V and J ends lost 5 bases and 8 bases respectively, with 12 bases between them. This CDR3 is 12 amino acids long. The CDR3 bases are TGTGCCAGCAGCACCTTTGTTGCCGGCTACACCTTC. This encodes CASSTFVAGYTF.